This T cell receptor (beta chain) was sequenced during a study of blood T cells in healthy people across ages. Background on the study: About one barcoded beta molecule was captured per two T cells (by template switching). Regarding the study as a whole: Naive CD4+ cells and diversity were both higher in long-lived donors than in aged donors. Expanded clonotype changes were possibly confounded by unknown donor CMV status.

Sample-barcoded 5' priming and a J-beta primer mix drove a second PCR of about 6 to 12 cycles. TCRdb itself ran the 5' RACE reads through MiXCR, one entry per CDR3 protein. The data contain about 570,000 distinct CDR3 sequences, roughly a quarter of them seen just once; the ten biggest clones take up roughly 3.5%. V lost 0 bases, J lost 9 bases, and 16 bases lay in between. Per germline, CDR1 SGHRS and CDR2 YFSETQ. This CDR3 is built from 16 residues. Points on this clonotype: Its antigen is unidentified. Because the CDR3 is missing its conserved closing phenylalanine or tryptophan, this is likely a read error.

These data were likewise used in another study, on T cells of mothers and their children. From that study: Every mother produced more than 8 million TCR beta CDR3 reads, whereas every child provided several million.

This sequence originates from a boy between 2 and 15 years old in good health. V usage is TRBV5-1 and J usage is TRBJ1-6, with D maybe TRBD1 (6 bases). Sequencing was done on a sample of blood. CDR3 nucleotides: TGCGCCAGCAGCTTGGAGTGGGGACAAGGAGGTTCACCCCTCCACCTT. Its protein is CASSLEWGQGGSPLHL.